This T cell receptor beta chain was found in a study of blood T cell repertoires in COVID-19. CDR3 length: 13 amino acids. Trimming pared 6 bases from V and 13 bases from J, leaving 20 bases between. Germline CDR1 reads LNHDA; CDR2 reads SQIVND (reference sequence). In the original workflow: For nucleated cells, counts were estimated from reference gene primer amplification. Assay: immunoSEQ multiplex PCR; the TCRdb copy retains only in-frame clones and omits some. V and J calls and clone size are those listed in that table; D and trimming were worked out from the DNA. Of some 120,000 clones in the sample, approximately 90% are singletons; the top ten hold about 18%.

The V call is TRBV19, the J call TRBJ2-3, with a possible D match to TRBD2 (6 bases). The sample consisted of peripheral blood. This sequence was found in a human donor with acute or convalescent COVID-19. The donor label of this sample is uncertain. CDR3 nucleotide sequence: TGTGCCAGTAGCCTTCTCCCCCGGGACTTGAAGTATTTT. Protein product: CASSLLPRDLKYF.